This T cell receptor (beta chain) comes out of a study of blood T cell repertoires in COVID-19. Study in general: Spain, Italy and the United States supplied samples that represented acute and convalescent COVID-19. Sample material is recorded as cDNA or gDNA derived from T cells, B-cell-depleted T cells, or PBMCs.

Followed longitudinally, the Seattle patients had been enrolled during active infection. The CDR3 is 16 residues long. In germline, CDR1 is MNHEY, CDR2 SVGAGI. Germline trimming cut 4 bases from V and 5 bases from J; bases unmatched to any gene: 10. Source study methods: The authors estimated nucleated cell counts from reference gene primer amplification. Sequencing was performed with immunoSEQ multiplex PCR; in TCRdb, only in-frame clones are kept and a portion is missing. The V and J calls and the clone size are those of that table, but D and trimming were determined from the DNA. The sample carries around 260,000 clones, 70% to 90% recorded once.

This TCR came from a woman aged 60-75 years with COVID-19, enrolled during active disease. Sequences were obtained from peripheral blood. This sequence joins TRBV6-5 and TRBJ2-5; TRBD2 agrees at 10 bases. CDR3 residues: CASSSPTGTSVETQYF. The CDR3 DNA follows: TGTGCCAGCAGTTCGCCAACCGGGACTAGCGTGGAGACCCAGTACTTC.